This T cell receptor (beta chain) was captured in a study of identical twins. Study observations and caveats: One should note that invariant MAIT and iNKT cells could partly confound zero-insertion analyses. Models underestimated how often monozygotic twins shared out-of-frame TCR alpha.

At least ten counts were recorded for this clonotype. Antigen unknown. TCRdb recomputed calls from the 5' RACE reads with MiXCR, one row per CDR3 protein. This table has around 650,000 distinct CDR3 sequences, just over 7% appearing once. The sample was also reused in another study, on yellow fever vaccine responses in identical twins.

The sample consisted of PBMCs. This receptor was identified in a woman between 18 and 30 years old in good health.

CDR3 sequence (DNA): TGTGCCAGCAGTTTCAGTCCCAATCAAAATTCACCCCTCCACTTT. Residues: CASSFSPNQNSPLHF. The chain uses TRBV12-3 or TRBV12-4 and TRBJ1-6, with D uncertain. CDR3 length equals 15 residues. The V end lost 3 bases, the J end lost 7 bases, and 13 bases lay between the germline ends.